This passage covers 7 T cell receptor beta chains from one sample sequenced in a study of blood T cell repertoires in COVID-19. Some clones are missing from TCRdb's copy, which holds only in-frame ones; the method was immunoSEQ multiplex PCR. Here the sample spans 150,000 or so clones, less than 90% being singletons. The sequencing input was PBMCs or T cells enriched from blood (not recorded which). The receptors shown here come from a woman aged 50 to 60 who had recovered from COVID-19.

This clone was detected only a few times. The chain employs TRBV11-2 and TRBJ2-1, with 9 nucleotides matching TRBD1. Per germline, CDR1 SGHAT and CDR2 FQNNGV. V lost 4 bases to trimming and J lost 10 bases; unmatched junction nucleotides: 14. The CDR3 runs to 16 residues. The CDR3 reads CASSSTGTGTYREQFF. The DNA for the CDR3 is TGTGCCAGCAGCTCGACCGGGACAGGGACCTACCGGGAGCAGTTCTTC.

This clone was seen only a few times. V and J are TRBV6-5 and TRBJ1-5; perhaps TRBD1 as D (6 bases). CDR1 and CDR2 from the germline V gene are MNHEY and SVGAGI. The germline V and J ends were trimmed by 0 bases and 2 bases, with 8 bases remaining between them. This CDR3 is built from 15 residues. The CDR3 DNA reads TGTGCCAGCAGTTACTCGAGACAGGGCAATCAGCCCCAGCATTTT. It encodes CASSYSRQGNQPQHF.

The count of this clone is one. V and J are TRBV15 and TRBJ2-3; TRBD2 matches at 10 bases. The ends lost 1 base at V and 3 bases at J; junction bases unmatched: 7. From germline, CDR1 is LNHNV and CDR2 YYDKDF (reference sequence). The CDR3 extends over 17 amino acids. CDR3 DNA sequence: TGTGCCACCAGCAGAGTCTCCATAGCGGGAGGAACAGATACGCAGTATTTT. It encodes CATSRVSIAGGTDTQYF.

The genes are TRBV11-2 and TRBJ2-3, with TRBD1 as a possible D gene (6 bases). The CDR3 length is 14 residues. From germline, CDR1 is SGHAT and CDR2 FQNNGV. With 7 bases removed from V and 2 bases from J, the gap between germline ends came to 13 bases. The CDR3 coding sequence is TGTGCCAGCACCCGACAGGCCTTCACAGATACGCAGTATTTT. Residues: CASTRQAFTDTQYF.

The chain is built from TRBV18 and TRBJ2-2; the match to TRBD2 covers 7 bases. This CDR3 spans 14 amino acids. Trimming took 9 bases from V and 0 from J; bases not matched to a gene: 4. Germline V gene data show CDR1 as KGHSH and CDR2 as LQKENI. This CDR3 reads CASTAGTNTGELFF. In DNA form, the CDR3 reads TGTGCCAGTACAGCGGGAACGAACACCGGGGAGCTGTTTTTT.

V gene TRBV18 combines with J gene TRBJ2-3, with 7 bases fitting TRBD2. Germline lookup yields CDR1 KGHSH and CDR2 LQKENI. The CDR3 length is 15 residues. V shed 5 bases, J shed 1 base, and the junction held 6 bases outside the gene matches. This CDR3 reads CASSRLLAGTDTQYF. The CDR3 nucleotides are TGTGCCAGCTCAAGGCTGCTAGCGGGCACAGATACGCAGTATTTT.

V and J are TRBV29-1 and TRBJ1-1; 7 bases fit TRBD1. This CDR3 has 15 amino acids. Germline V CDR1 and CDR2: SQVTM, ANQGSEA. V dropped 6 bases and J dropped 1; count of bases not matched to a gene: 11. The DNA for the CDR3 is TGCAGCGTCGTCGGGACAGTACCGACGAACACTGAAGCTTTCTTT. Amino acid sequence: CSVVGTVPTNTEAFF. Looking up the rest from reference TRBV29-1 and TRBJ1-1 gives the full variable domain: SAVISQKPSRDICQRGTSLTIQCQVDSQVTMMFWYRQQPGQSLTLIATANQGSEATYESGFVIDKFPISRPNLTFSTLTVSNMSPEDSSIYLCSVVGTVPTNTEAFFGQGTRLTVV.